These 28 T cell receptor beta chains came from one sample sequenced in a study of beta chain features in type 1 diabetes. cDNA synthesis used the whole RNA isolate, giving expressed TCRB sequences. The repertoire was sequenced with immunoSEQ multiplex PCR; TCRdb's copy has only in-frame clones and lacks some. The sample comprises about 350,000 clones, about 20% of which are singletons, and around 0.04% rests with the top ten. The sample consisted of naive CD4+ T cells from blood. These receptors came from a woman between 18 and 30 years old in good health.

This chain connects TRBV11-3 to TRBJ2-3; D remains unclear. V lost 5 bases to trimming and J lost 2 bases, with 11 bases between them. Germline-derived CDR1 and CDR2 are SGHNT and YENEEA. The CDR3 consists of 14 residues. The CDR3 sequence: CASSTTSFTDTQYF. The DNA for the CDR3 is TGTGCCAGCAGCACTACGTCTTTCACAGATACGCAGTATTTT.

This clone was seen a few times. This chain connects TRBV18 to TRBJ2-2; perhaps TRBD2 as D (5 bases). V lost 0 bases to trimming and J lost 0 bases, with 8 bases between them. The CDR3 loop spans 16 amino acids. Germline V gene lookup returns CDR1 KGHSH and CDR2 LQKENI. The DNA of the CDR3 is TGTGCCAGCTCACCACCGGGGAGAGCGAACACCGGGGAGCTGTTTTTT. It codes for CASSPPGRANTGELFF.

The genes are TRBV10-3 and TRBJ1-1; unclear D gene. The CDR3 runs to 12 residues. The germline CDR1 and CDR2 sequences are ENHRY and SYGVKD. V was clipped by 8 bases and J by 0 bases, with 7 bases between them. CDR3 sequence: CAIRAVNTEAFF. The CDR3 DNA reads TGTGCCATCCGAGCGGTGAACACTGAAGCTTTCTTT.

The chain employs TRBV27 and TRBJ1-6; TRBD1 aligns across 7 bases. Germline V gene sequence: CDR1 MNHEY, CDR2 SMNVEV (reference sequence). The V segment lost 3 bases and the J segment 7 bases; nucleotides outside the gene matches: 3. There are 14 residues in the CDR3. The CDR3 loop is CASSFTRGNSPLHF. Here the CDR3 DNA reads TGTGCCAGCAGTTTCACCAGGGGGAATTCACCCCTCCACTTT.

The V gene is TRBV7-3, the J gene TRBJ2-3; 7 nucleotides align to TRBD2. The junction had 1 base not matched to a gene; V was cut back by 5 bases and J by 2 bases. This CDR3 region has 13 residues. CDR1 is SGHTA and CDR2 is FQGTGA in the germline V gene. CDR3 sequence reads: CASSRDYTDTQYF. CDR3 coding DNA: TGTGCCAGCAGCCGGGACTACACAGATACGCAGTATTTT.

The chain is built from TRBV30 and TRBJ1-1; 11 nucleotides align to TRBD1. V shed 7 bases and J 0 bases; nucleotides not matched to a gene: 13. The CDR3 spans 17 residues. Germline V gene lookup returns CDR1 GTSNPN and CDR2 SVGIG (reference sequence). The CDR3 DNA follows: TGTGCCTTAAGGACAGGGGGCACGACCCCCATGAACACTGAAGCTTTCTTT. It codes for CALRTGGTTPMNTEAFF. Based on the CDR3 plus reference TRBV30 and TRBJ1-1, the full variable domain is SQTIHQWPATLVQPVGSPLSLECTVEGTSNPNLYWYRQAAGRGLQLLFYSVGIGQISSEVPQNLSASRPQDRQFILSSKKLLLSDSGFYLCALRTGGTTPMNTEAFFGQGTRLTVV.

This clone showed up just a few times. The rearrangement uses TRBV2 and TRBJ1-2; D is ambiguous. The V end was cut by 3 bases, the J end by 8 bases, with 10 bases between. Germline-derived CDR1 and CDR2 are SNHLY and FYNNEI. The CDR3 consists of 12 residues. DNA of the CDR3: TGTGCCAGCAGTGAGACTAATCCGGGCTACACCTTC. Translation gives CASSETNPGYTF.

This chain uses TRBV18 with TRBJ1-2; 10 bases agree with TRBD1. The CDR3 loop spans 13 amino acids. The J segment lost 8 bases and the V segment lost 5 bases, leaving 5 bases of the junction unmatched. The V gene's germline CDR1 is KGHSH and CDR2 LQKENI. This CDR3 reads CASSTGQGEGYTF. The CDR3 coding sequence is TGTGCCAGCTCAACTGGACAGGGGGAAGGCTACACCTTC.

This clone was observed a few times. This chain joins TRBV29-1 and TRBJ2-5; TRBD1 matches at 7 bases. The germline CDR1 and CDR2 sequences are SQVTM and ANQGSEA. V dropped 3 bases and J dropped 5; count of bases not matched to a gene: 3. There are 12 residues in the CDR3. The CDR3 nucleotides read TGCAGCGTTGAGTCGGACAGGGAGACCCAGTACTTC. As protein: CSVESDRETQYF.

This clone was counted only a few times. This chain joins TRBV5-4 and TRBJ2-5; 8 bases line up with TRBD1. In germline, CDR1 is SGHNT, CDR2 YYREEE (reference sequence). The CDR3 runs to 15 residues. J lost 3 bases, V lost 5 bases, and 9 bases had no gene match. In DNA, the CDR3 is TGTGCCAGCAGAGCAAAGGGACAGGAGAAAGAGACCCAGTACTTC. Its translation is CASRAKGQEKETQYF. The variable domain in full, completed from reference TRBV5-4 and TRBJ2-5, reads ETGVTQSPTHLIKTRGQQVTLRCSSQSGHNTVSWYQQALGQGPQFIFQYYREEENGRGNFPPRFSGLQFPNYSSELNVNALELDDSALYLCASRAKGQEKETQYFGPGTRLLVL.

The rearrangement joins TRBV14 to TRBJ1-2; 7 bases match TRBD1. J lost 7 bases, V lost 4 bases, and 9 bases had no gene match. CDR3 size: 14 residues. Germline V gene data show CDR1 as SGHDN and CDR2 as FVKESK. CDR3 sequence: CASSRETGVGGYTF. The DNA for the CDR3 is TGTGCCAGCAGCCGCGAAACAGGGGTGGGTGGCTACACCTTC.

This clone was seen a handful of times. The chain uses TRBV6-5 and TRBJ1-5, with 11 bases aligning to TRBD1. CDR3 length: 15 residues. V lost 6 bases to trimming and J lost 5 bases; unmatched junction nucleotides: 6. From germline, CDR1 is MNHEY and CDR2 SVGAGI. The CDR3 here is CASRRTGGPHQPQHF. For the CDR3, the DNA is TGTGCCAGCAGAAGGACAGGGGGCCCACATCAGCCCCAGCATTTT.

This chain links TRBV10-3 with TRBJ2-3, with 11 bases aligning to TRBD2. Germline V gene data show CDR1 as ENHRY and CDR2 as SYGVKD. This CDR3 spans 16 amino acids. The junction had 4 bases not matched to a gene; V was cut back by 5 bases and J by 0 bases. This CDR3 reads CAISSGLAASTDTQYF. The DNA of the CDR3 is TGTGCCATCAGTTCGGGACTAGCGGCTAGCACAGATACGCAGTATTTT.

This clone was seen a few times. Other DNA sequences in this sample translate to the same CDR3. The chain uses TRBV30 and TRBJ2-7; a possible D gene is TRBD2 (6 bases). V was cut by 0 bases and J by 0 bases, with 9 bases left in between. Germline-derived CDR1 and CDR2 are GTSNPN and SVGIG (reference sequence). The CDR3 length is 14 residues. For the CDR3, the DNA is TGTGCCTGGAGTGTGAGGCGGGACTCCTACGAGCAGTACTTC. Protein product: CAWSVRRDSYEQYF.

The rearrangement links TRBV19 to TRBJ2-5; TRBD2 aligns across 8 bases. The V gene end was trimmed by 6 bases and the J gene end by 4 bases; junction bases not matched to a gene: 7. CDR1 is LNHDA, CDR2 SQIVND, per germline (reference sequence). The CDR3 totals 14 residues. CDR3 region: CASSPGGGRETQYF. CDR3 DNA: TGTGCCAGTAGCCCGGGAGGGGGGCGAGAGACCCAGTACTTC.

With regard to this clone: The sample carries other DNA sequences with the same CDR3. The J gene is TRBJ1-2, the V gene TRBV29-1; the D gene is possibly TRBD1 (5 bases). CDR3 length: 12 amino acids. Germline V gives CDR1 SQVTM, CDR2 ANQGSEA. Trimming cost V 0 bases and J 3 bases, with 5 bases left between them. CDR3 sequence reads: CSVEDRDYGYTF. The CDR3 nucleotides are TGCAGCGTTGAAGACAGGGACTATGGCTACACCTTC.

The CDR3 region has the DNA TGTGCCAGCAGTGAATGGAGGCAGGACAGGGGGCCCGTCACTGAAGCTTTCTTT. Its protein product is CASSEWRQDRGPVTEAFF. The chain carries TRBV6-1 and TRBJ1-1, with 11 nucleotides matching TRBD1. The CDR3 loop spans 18 amino acids. The V gene's germline CDR1 is MNHNS and CDR2 SASEGT. The trim removed 2 bases at V and 4 bases at J, leaving 12 bases unmatched.

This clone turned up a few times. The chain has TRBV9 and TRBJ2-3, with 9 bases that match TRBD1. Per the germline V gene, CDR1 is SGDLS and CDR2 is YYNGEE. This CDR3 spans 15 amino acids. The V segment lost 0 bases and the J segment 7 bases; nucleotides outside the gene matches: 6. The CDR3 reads CASSVDGQGWNTQYF. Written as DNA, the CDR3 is TGTGCCAGCAGCGTAGACGGACAGGGGTGGAATACGCAGTATTTT. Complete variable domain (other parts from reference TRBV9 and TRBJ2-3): DSGVTQTPKHLITATGQRVTLRCSPRSGDLSVYWYQQSLDQGLQFLIQYYNGEERAKGNILERFSAQQFPDLHSELNLSSLELGDSALYFCASSVDGQGWNTQYFGPGTRLTVL.

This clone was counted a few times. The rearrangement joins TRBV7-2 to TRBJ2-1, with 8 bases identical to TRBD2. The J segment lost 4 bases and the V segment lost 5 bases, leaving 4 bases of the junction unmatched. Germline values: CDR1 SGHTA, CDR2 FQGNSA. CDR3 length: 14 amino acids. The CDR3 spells CASSPGLDYNEQFF. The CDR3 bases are TGTGCCAGCAGCCCGGGACTAGATTACAATGAGCAGTTCTTC.

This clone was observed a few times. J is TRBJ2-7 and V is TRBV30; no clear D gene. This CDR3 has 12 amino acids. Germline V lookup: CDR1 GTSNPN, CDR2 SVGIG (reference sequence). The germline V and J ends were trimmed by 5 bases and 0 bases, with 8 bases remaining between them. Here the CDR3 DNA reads TGTGCCTGGGGGCAGAGCTCCTACGAGCAGTACTTC. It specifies CAWGQSSYEQYF.

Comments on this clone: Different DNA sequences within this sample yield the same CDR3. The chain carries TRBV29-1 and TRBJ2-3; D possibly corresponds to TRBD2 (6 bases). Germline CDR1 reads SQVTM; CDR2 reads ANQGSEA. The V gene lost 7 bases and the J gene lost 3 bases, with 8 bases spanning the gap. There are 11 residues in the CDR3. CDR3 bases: TGCAGCGCGGGGGAAACAGATACGCAGTATTTT. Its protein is CSAGETDTQYF.

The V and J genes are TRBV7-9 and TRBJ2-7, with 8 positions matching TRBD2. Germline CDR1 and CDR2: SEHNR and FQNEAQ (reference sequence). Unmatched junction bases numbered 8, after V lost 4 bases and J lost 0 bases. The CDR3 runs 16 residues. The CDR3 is CASSSLISGASYEQYF. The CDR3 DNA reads TGTGCCAGCAGCTCCCTAATTAGCGGGGCCTCCTACGAGCAGTACTTC.

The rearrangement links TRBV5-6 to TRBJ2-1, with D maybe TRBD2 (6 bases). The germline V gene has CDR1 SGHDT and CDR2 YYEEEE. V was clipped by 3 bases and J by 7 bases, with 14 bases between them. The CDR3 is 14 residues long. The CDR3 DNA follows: TGTGCCAGCAGCTGGGTTGGAGGGCTAAATGAGCAGTTCTTC. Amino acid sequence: CASSWVGGLNEQFF. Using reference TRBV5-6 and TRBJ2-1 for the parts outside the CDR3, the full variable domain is DAGVTQSPTHLIKTRGQQVTLRCSPKSGHDTVSWYQQALGQGPQFIFQYYEEEERQRGNFPDRFSGHQFPNYSSELNVNALLLGDSALYLCASSWVGGLNEQFFGPGTRLTVL.

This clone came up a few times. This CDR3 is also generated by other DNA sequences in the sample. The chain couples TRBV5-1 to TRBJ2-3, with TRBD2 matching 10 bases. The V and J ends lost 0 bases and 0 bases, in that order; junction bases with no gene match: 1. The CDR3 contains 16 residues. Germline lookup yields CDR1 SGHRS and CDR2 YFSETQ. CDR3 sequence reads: CASSLATSGSTDTQYF. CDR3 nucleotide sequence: TGCGCCAGCAGCTTGGCGACTAGCGGGAGCACAGATACGCAGTATTTT.

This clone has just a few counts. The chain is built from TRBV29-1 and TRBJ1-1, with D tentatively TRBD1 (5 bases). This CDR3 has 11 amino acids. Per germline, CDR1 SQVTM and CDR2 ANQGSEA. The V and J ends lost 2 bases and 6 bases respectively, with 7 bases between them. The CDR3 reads CSVETGPEAFF. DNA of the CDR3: TGCAGCGTTGAAACAGGACCTGAAGCTTTCTTT.

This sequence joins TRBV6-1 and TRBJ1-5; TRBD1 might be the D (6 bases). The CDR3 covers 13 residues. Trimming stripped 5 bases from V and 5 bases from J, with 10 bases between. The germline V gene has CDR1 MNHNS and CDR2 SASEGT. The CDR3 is CASSIGQYQPQHF. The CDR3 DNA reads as TGTGCCAGCAGTATAGGACAGTATCAGCCCCAGCATTTT.

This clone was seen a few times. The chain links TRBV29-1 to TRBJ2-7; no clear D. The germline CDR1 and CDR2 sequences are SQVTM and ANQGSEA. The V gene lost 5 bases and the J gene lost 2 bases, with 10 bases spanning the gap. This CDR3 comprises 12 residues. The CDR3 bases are TGCAGCGTTTCCGGGTCCCCCTACGAGCAGTACTTC. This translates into CSVSGSPYEQYF.

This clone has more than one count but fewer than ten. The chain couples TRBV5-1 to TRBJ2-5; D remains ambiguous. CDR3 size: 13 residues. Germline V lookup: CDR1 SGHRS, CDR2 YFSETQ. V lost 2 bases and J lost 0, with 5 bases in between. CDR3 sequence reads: CASSFGYQETQYF. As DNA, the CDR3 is TGCGCCAGCAGCTTCGGTTACCAAGAGACCCAGTACTTC.